This T cell receptor (beta chain) was retrieved from a study of PD-1 blockade in classical Hodgkin lymphoma. V was cut by 3 bases and J by 5 bases, with 10 bases left in between. The CDR3 spans 14 residues. Per germline, CDR1 SGHTA and CDR2 FQGTGA. Here immunoSEQ multiplex PCR was the method, and the copy in TCRdb shows in-frame clones only, minus some. The table records some 41,000 clones, around 87% of them present only once. No patient escaped relapse after autologous stem cell transplantation, and brentuximab vedotin exposure varied. The material was peripheral blood mononuclear cells (PBMCs), obtained before the second cycle of nivolumab. This chain connects TRBV7-3 to TRBJ2-2, with a weak D call TRBD1 (5 bases). The receptor was isolated from a human donor with classical Hodgkin lymphoma. CDR3 amino acids: CASSLQGATGELFF. In DNA, the CDR3 is TGTGCCAGCAGCTTGCAGGGTGCGACCGGGGAGCTGTTTTTT.